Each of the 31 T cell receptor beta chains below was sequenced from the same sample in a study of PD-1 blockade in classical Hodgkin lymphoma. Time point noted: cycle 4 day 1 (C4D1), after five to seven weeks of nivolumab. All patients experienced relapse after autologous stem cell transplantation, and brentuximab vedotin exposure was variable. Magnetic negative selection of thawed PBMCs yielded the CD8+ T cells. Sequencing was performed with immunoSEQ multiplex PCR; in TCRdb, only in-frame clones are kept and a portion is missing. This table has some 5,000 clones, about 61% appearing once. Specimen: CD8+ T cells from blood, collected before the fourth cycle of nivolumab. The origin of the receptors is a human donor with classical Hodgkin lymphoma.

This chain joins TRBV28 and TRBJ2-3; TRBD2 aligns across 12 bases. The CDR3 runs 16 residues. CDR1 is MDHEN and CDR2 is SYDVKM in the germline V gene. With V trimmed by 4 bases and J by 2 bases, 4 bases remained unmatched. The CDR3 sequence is CASSSWTSGNTDTQYF. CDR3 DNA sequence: TGTGCCAGCAGTTCTTGGACTAGCGGGAACACAGATACGCAGTATTTT.

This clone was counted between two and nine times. CDR3 sequence: CASSLGQGALNEQFF. The CDR3 bases are TGTGCCAGCAGTTTGGGACAGGGGGCCTTGAATGAGCAGTTCTTC. The chain joins TRBV6-5 to TRBJ2-1; TRBD1 agrees at 12 bases. Trimming cost V 4 bases and J 7 bases; bases outside gene matches: 5. Per the germline V gene, CDR1 is MNHEY and CDR2 is SVGAGI. The CDR3 spans 15 residues.

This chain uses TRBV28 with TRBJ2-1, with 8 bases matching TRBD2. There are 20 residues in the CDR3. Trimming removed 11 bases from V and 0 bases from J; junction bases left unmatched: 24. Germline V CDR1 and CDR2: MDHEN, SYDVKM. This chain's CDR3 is CASYPGGILDPSGSYNEQFF. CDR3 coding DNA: TGTGCCTCCTACCCGGGGGGGATACTAGATCCCTCGGGCTCCTACAATGAGCAGTTCTTC.

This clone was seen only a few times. The CDR3 sequence: CASSDSNTDTQYF. The CDR3 nucleotides are TGTGCCAGCAGTGACTCCAACACAGATACGCAGTATTTT. The chain recombines TRBV6-4 with TRBJ2-3; D is ambiguous. V was pared by 0 bases and J by 2 bases, with 3 bases between. The CDR3 runs to 13 residues. Germline CDR1 reads MRHNA; CDR2 reads SNTAGT.

The CDR3 reads CSVSNEQFF. CDR3 in DNA: TGCAGCGTTAGCAATGAGCAGTTCTTC. This sequence joins TRBV29-1 and TRBJ2-1, with D hard to call. The V gene's germline CDR1 is SQVTM and CDR2 ANQGSEA. The CDR3 covers 9 residues. V gave up 5 bases and J gave up 6 bases, with 2 bases separating them.

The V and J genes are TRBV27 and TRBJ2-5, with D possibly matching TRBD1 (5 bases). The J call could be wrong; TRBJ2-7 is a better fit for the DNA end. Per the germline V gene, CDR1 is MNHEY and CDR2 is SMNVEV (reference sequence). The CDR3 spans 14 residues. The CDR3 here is CASSLPGSLGEQYF. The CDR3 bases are TGTGCCAGCAGTTTACCAGGGTCGTTAGGCGAGCAGTACTTC.

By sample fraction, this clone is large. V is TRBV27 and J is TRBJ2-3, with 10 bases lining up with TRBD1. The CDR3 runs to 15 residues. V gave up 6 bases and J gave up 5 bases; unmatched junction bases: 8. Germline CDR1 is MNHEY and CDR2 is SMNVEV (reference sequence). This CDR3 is CASSLGTGVGDTQYF. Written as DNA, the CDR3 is TGTGCCAGCAGCCTTGGGACAGGGGTAGGAGATACGCAGTATTTT.

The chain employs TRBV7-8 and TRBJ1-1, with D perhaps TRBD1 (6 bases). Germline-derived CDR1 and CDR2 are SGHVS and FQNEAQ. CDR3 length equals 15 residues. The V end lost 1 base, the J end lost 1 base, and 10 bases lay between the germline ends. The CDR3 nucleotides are TGTGCCAGCAGCTTAGTTAGGGGGGCGAACACTGAAGCTTTCTTT. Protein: CASSLVRGANTEAFF.

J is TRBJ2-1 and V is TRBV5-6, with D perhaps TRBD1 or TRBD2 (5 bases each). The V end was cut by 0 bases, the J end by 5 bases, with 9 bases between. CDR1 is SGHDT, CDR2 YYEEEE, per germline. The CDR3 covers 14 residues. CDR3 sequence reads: CASSLVGTDNEQFF. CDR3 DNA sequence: TGTGCCAGCAGCTTGGTGGGGACGGACAATGAGCAGTTCTTC.

The DNA of the CDR3 is TGTGCCAGCAGGGGAATACAAGAGACCCAGTACTTC. This translates into CASRGIQETQYF. This chain links TRBV28 with TRBJ2-5; D is undetermined. The V end was cut by 6 bases, the J end by 2 bases, with 7 bases between. Germline values: CDR1 MDHEN, CDR2 SYDVKM. The CDR3 sequence is 12 residues long.

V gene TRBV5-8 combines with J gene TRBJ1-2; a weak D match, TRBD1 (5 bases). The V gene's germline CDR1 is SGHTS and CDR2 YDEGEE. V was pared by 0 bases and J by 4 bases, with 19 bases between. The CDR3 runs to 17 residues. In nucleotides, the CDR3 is TGTGCCAGCAGCTTGGTCGGGGCGCTAGAACCAACCTATGGCTACACCTTC. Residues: CASSLVGALEPTYGYTF.

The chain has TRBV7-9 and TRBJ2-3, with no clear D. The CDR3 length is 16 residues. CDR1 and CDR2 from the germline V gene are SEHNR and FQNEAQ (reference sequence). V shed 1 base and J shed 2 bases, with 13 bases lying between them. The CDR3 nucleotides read TGTGCCAGCAGCTTAGTGTTAGATCTGGCCACAGATACGCAGTATTTT. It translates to CASSLVLDLATDTQYF.

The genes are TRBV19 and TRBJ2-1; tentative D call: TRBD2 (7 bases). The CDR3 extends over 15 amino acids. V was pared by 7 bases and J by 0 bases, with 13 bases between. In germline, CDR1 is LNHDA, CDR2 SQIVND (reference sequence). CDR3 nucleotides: TGTGCCAGTAAACAGGGACTAAGCTCCTACAATGAGCAGTTCTTC. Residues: CASKQGLSSYNEQFF.

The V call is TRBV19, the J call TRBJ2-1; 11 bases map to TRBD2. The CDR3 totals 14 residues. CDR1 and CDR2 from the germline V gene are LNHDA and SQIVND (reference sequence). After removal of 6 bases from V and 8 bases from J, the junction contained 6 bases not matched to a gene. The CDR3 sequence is CASSRTSGWDEQFF. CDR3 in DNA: TGTGCCAGTAGCCGGACTAGCGGGTGGGATGAGCAGTTCTTC.

CDR3 in amino acids: CASHVSGSSTDTQYF. CDR3 nucleotide sequence: TGTGCCAGCCATGTTAGCGGGAGTAGCACAGATACGCAGTATTTT. This chain connects TRBV11-2 to TRBJ2-3, with 9 bases identical to TRBD2. V was clipped by 8 bases and J by 0 bases; unmatched bases: 6. Germline V gives CDR1 SGHAT, CDR2 FQNNGV. The CDR3 consists of 15 residues.

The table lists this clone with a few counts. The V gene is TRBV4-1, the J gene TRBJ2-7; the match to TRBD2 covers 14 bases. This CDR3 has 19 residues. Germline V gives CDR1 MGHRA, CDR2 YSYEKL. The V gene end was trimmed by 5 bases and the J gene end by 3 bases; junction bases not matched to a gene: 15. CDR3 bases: TGCGCCAGCAGCACTAAACGCGGGACTAGCGGGAGCCGAGGCTACGAGCAGTACTTC. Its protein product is CASSTKRGTSGSRGYEQYF.

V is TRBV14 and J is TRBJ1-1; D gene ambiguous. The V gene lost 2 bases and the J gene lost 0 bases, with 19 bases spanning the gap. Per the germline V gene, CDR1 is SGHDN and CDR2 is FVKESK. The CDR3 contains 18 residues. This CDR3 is CASSQWALSALLNTEAFF. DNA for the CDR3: TGTGCCAGCAGCCAATGGGCTTTATCGGCCCTCCTGAACACTGAAGCTTTCTTT.

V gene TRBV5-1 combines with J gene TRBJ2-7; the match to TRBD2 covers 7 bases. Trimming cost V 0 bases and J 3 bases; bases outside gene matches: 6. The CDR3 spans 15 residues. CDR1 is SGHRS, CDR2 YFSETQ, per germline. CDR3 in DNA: TGCGCCAGCAGCTTGGTTCCTAGCGGATACTACGAGCAGTACTTC. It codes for CASSLVPSGYYEQYF. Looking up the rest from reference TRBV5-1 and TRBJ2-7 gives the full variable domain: KAGVTQTPRYLIKTRGQQVTLSCSPISGHRSVSWYQQTPGQGLQFLFEYFSETQRNKGNFPGRFSGRQFSNSRSEMNVSTLELGDSALYLCASSLVPSGYYEQYFGPGTRLTVT.

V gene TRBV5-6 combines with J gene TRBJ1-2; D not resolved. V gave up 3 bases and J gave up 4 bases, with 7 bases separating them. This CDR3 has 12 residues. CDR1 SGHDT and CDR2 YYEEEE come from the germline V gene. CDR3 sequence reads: CASSSDFYGYTF. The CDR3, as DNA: TGTGCCAGCAGCTCGGACTTCTATGGCTACACCTTC. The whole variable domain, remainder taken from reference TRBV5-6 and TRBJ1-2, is DAGVTQSPTHLIKTRGQQVTLRCSPKSGHDTVSWYQQALGQGPQFIFQYYEEEERQRGNFPDRFSGHQFPNYSSELNVNALLLGDSALYLCASSSDFYGYTFGSGTRLTVV.

CDR3 DNA sequence: TGTGCCAGCAGCGCGAGCGGCAGTAGCAATCAGCCCCAGCATTTT. Residues: CASSASGSSNQPQHF. The chain links TRBV7-8 to TRBJ1-5; D is ambiguous. The V and J ends lost 5 bases and 0 bases respectively, with 11 bases between them. The CDR3 contains 15 residues. Germline CDR1 SGHVS, CDR2 FQNEAQ. Drawing the rest from reference TRBV7-8 and TRBJ1-5, the complete variable domain is GAGVSQSPRYKVAKRGQDVALRCDPISGHVSLFWYQQALGQGPEFLTYFQNEAQLDKSGLPSDRFFAERPEGSVSTLKIQRTQQEDSAVYLCASSASGSSNQPQHFGDGTRLSIL.

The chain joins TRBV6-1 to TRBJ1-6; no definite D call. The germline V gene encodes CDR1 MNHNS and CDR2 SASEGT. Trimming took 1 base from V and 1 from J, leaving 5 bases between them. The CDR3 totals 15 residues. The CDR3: CASSEEPSYNSPLHF. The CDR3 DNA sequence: TGTGCCAGCAGTGAAGAGCCATCCTATAATTCACCCCTCCACTTT.

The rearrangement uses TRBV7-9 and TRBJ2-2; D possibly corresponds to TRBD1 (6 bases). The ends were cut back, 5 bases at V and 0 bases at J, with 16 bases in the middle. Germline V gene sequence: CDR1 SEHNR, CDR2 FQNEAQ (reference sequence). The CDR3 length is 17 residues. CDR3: CASSIEKGTTNTGELFF. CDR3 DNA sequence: TGTGCCAGCAGCATCGAAAAAGGGACAACGAACACCGGGGAGCTGTTTTTT.

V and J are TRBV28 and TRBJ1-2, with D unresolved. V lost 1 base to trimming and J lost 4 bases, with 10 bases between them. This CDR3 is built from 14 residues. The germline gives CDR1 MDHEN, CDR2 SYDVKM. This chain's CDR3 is CASSLLGSFYGYTF. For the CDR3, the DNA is TGTGCCAGCAGTTTATTAGGGTCTTTCTATGGCTACACCTTC.

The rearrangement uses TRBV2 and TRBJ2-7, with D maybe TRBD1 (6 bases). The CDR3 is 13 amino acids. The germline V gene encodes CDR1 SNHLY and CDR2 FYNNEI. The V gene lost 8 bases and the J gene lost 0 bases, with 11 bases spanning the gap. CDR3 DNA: TGTGCCAGCTCAGGACAGTTCTCCTACGAGCAGTACTTC. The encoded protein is CASSGQFSYEQYF.

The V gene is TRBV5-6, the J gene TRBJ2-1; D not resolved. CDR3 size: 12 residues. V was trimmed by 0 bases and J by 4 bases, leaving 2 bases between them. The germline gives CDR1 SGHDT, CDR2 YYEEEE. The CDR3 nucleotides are TGTGCCAGCAGCTTGGCTTACAATGAGCAGTTCTTC. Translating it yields CASSLAYNEQFF.

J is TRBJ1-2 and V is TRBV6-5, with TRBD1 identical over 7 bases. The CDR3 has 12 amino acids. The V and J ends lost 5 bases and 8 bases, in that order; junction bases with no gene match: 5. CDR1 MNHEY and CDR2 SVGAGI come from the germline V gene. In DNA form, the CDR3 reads TGTGCCAGCAGTACAGGGGCGGGCGGCTACACCTTC. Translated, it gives CASSTGAGGYTF.

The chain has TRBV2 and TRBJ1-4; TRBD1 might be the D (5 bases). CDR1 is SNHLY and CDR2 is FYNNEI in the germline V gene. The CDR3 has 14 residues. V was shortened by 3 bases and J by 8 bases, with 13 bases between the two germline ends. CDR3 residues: CASSERDPWEKLFF. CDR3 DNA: TGTGCCAGCAGTGAGAGGGACCCATGGGAAAAACTGTTTTTT.

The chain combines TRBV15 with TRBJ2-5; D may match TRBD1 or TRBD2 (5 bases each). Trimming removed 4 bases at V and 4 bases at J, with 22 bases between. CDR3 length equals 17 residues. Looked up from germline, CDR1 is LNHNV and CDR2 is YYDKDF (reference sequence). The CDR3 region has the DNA TGTGCCACCAGCATTCCGTGGGAAGGGGAAGAGGGAGAGACCCAGTACTTC. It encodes CATSIPWEGEEGETQYF.

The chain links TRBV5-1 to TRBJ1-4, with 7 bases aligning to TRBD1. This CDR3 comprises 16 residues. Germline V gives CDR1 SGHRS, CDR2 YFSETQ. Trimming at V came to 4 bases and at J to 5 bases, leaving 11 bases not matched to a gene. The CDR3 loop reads CASSAPGGTENEKLFF. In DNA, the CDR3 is TGCGCCAGCAGCGCCCCCGGGGGGACAGAAAATGAAAAACTGTTTTTT.

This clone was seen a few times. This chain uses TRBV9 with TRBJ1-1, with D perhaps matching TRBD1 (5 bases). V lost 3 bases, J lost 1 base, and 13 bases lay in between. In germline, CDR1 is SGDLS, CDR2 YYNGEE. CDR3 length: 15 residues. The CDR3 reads CASSAAPTGNTEAFF. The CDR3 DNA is TGTGCCAGCAGCGCAGCCCCCACAGGGAACACTGAAGCTTTCTTT. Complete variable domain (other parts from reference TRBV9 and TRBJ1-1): DSGVTQTPKHLITATGQRVTLRCSPRSGDLSVYWYQQSLDQGLQFLIQYYNGEERAKGNILERFSAQQFPDLHSELNLSSLELGDSALYFCASSAAPTGNTEAFFGQGTRLTVV.

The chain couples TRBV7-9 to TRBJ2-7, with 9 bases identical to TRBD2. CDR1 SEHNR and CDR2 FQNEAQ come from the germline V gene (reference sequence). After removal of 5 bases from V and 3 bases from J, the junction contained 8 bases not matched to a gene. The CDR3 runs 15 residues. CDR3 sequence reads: CASSPSSSGIYEQYF. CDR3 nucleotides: TGTGCCAGCAGCCCGTCCTCTAGCGGGATCTACGAGCAGTACTTC.